This T cell receptor (beta chain) was identified in a study of cytomegalovirus exposure and HLA in healthy donors. Study information: Unique TCRs numbering 75 million to 95 million, obtained from HLA-typed donors, made up an early data release. The Caucasian-associated ancestry cluster held under 90% of a few hundred genotyped donors.

PCR was performed using 60 Vbeta and 13 Jbeta primers. Profiling relied on immunoSEQ multiplex PCR, and the TCRdb table lists in-frame clones only, not all of them. The sample yields fewer than 150,000 clones, approximately 80% seen once. Findings of the study overall: Common viral pathogens were later found to be apparently linked to several of the most significant clusters.

The CDR3 is 11 residues long. V was cut by 8 bases and J by 3 bases, with 8 bases left in between. Germline V gives CDR1 MDHEN, CDR2 SYDVKM. Turning to this clone: Its antigen remains unknown.

This TCR was sampled from a man aged 50 or older in good health and CMV-seronegative. Sequencing was performed on PBMCs. The chain uses TRBV28 and TRBJ2-7; no clear D gene. The CDR3 loop reads CASSEYYEQYF. In DNA, the CDR3 is TGTGCCAGCTCAGAATACTACGAGCAGTACTTC.